The TCR beta chain under discussion was sequenced for a study of Ad26.COV2.S vaccination and SARS-CoV-2 variants. Findings of the study overall: Responses of T cells in total may have been underestimated by the TCR breadth and depth analyses.

Regarding this clone: Antigen: not known.

This CDR3 has 13 residues. Trimming shortened V by 3 bases and J by 3 bases, and 11 bases separated the two germline ends. CDR1 is SQVTM, CDR2 ANQGSEA, per germline. Treatment noted: over 15 received Ad26.COV2.S at low or high dose, single or two shots; about 5 received placebo; per-sample allocation not given. Specimens were obtained on day 63 following the first vaccine or placebo injection. Some clones are missing from TCRdb's copy, which holds only in-frame ones; the method was immunoSEQ multiplex PCR. The sample consists of some 250,000 clones, approximately 88% of them appearing once. The TCR originated in a person between 18 and 59 years old who received the Ad26.COV2.S COVID-19 vaccine or a placebo. The chain links TRBV29-1 to TRBJ1-1; TRBD1 might be the D (5 bases). This specimen was peripheral blood, taken in a trial of Ad26.COV2.S vaccine versus placebo. CDR3 protein: CSVEEGWHTEAFF. As DNA, the CDR3 is TGCAGCGTTGAGGAGGGGTGGCACACTGAAGCTTTCTTT.